This TCR beta chain was sequenced for a study of blood T cell repertoires in COVID-19. Across the whole study: Spain, Italy and the United States supplied samples that represented acute and convalescent COVID-19. Sample material is recorded as cDNA or gDNA derived from T cells, B-cell-depleted T cells, or PBMCs.

There are 19 residues in the CDR3. J was trimmed by 5 bases and V by 5 bases; bases with no gene match: 15. Germline-derived CDR1 and CDR2 are SNHLY and FYNNEI. How the authors handled the data: The assay estimated nucleated cells by amplifying reference gene primers. Clones were read by immunoSEQ multiplex PCR, and TCRdb kept only the in-frame ones, dropping some. Clone size and the V and J calls come from that table; the DNA yielded D and trimming. The sample has around 16,000 clones; more than 75% are singletons. The V call is TRBV2, the J call TRBJ2-1, with 13 nucleotides matching TRBD2. Sequencing was done on a sample of peripheral blood. This TCR was recovered from a man at least 80 years old with active or convalescent COVID-19. The CDR3 reads CASSLEDRDTSGGDNEQFF. In DNA, the CDR3 is TGTGCCAGCAGTCTAGAGGACAGGGACACTAGCGGGGGGGACAATGAGCAGTTCTTC.